Sequencing of this T cell receptor (beta chain) was carried out in a study of T cells after yellow fever vaccination. The wider study: SMART-Seq v4 Ultra Low Input handled preparation of low-cell-number fractions. Study-level findings and limits: Across the CD4 and CD8 compartments, a small share of clonotypes was present in both.

Ten or more counts support this clonotype. Antigen unknown. Germline CDR1 is SGHTA and CDR2 is FQGNSA. V lost 2 bases, J lost 4 bases, and 14 bases lay in between. The CDR3 runs 15 residues. TCRdb processed the 5' RACE reads anew with MiXCR; each CDR3 protein has one entry. The table includes 300,000 or so distinct CDR3 sequences, approximately 4.2% detected once. This chain connects TRBV7-2 to TRBJ2-5; TRBD1 or TRBD2 may be the D gene (6 bases each). The sequences come from PBMCs, collected 5 days after the yellow fever booster vaccination. The receptor was derived from a young man who received the YFV17D yellow fever vaccine. CDR3 DNA: TGTGCCAGCAGCTTAAGAGGGGGGCCGGGAGAGACCCAGTACTTC. It encodes CASSLRGGPGETQYF.